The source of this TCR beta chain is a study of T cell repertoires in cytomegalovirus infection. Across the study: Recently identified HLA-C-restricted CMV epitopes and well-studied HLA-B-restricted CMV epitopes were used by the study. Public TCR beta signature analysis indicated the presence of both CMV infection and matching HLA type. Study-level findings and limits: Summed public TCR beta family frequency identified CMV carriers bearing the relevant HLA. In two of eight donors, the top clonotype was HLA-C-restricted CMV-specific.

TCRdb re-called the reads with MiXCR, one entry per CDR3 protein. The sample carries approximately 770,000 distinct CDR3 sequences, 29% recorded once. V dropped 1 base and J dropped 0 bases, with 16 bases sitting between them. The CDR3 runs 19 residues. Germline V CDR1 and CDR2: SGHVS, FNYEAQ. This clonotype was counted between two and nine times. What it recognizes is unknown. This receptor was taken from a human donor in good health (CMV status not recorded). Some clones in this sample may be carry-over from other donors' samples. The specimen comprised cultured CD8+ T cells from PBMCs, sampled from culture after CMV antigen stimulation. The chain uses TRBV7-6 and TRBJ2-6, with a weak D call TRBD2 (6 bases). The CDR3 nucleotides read TGTGCCAGCAGCTTAGGGGCGGGGACTGGCCCCTCTGGGGCCAACGTCCTGACTTTC. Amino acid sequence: CASSLGAGTGPSGANVLTF.